Listed here are 13 T cell receptor beta chains from one sample, sequenced in a study of CD8+ T cells in alopecia areata. Extracted RNA was reverse transcribed, and the resulting cDNA served as sequencing template. Using immunoSEQ multiplex PCR, the repertoire was profiled, and TCRdb retains in-frame clones only, with some absent. This repertoire lists some 110,000 clones without singletons; 15% to 20% sits in the top ten. Sequencing input: lesional skin. The receptors here all came from a C3H/HeJ mouse with alopecia areata. The strain is characterized by the MHC haplotype H2-k.

A note on this clone: Mouse germline and gene names are used. The read terminates 4 residues before the CDR3 end, so the remaining end is supplied by the germline J gene. The chain recombines TRBV13-3 with TRBJ2-5; 11 bases are shared with TRBD2. Germline CDR1 NNHDY, CDR2 SYVADS. CDR3 length equals 16 residues. CDR3 loop: CASSDNWGGAGDTQYF. Partial CDR3 DNA: TGTGCCAGCAGTGATAACTGGGGGGGCGCCGGGGAC.

Details on this clone: Germline and genes: mouse. The sequence runs out 4 residues before the end of the CDR3; the remainder is reconstructed from the germline J gene. The same CDR3 also results from other DNA sequences found in this sample. The genes are TRBV31 and TRBJ2-3; TRBD2 might be the D (6 bases). Germline V gene data show CDR1 as GKSSPN and CDR2 as SITVG. Trimming left V 0 bases short and J 0 bases short, with 10 bases between. This CDR3 region has 15 residues. The sequenced CDR3 bases are TGTGCCTGGAGTCTATTAGGGACTAGTGCAGAA. Amino acid sequence: CAWSLLGTSAE. The whole CDR3 protein is CAWSLLGTSAETLYF.

This clone was found a few times. Gene names and germline refer to mouse. The read gets to within 4 residues of the CDR3 end, and the germline J gene fills in the rest. The V call is TRBV13-3, the J call TRBJ1-1; TRBD1 might be the D (6 bases). Germline V gene lookup returns CDR1 NNHDY and CDR2 SYVADS. The CDR3 has 12 residues. The CDR3 loop reads CASSPRDKEVFF. CDR3 bases read: TGTGCCAGCAGTCCGCGGGACAAA.

Concerning this clone itself: Mouse gene names and germline throughout. The read halts 4 residues ahead of the CDR3 end, with the missing end drawn from the germline J gene. The genes are TRBV1 and TRBJ2-1; 8 nucleotides match TRBD1. The CDR3 covers 16 residues. Germline CDR1 reads NSQYPW; CDR2 reads LRSPGD (reference sequence). The CDR3: CTCSAESGGAGAEQFF. The covered CDR3 bases are TGCACCTGCAGTGCAGAGTCAGGGGGCGCGGGAGCT.

Details on this clone: Any gene name here is a mouse gene name. The sequence runs out 4 residues before the end of the CDR3; the remainder is reconstructed from the germline J gene. The chain recombines TRBV17 with TRBJ2-5; 10 bases are a match to TRBD1. The CDR3 contains 15 residues. Germline V gene sequence: CDR1 MNHDT, CDR2 YYDKIL. The part of the CDR3 DNA that was read is TGTGCTAGCAGTAGAGGACAGGGGGCGCCGGAC. It is translated as CASSRGQGAPD. The entire CDR3 sequence reads CASSRGQGAPDTQYF.

This clone was observed a few times. Mouse germline and gene names are used. The CDR3 sequence: CASSPSYEQYF. The CDR3 bases that were read are TGTGCCAGCAGCCCAAGCTAT. V and J are TRBV19 and TRBJ2-7; no definite D call. The read halts 4 residues ahead of the CDR3 end, with the missing end drawn from the germline J gene. Germline CDR1 reads FNHDT; CDR2 reads SITEND (reference sequence). This CDR3 is built from 11 residues. V shed 5 bases and J shed 3 bases, with 6 bases lying between them. Full variable domain (remainder filled in from reference TRBV19 and TRBJ2-7): GGIITQTPKFLIGQEGQKLTLKCQQNFNHDTMYWYRQDSGKGLRLIYYSITENDLQKGDLSEGYDASREKKSSFSLTVTSAQKNEMAVFLCASSPSYEQYFGPGTRLTVL.

As regards this clone: Each gene name is a mouse one. The read terminates 4 residues before the CDR3 end, so the remaining end is supplied by the germline J gene. The chain has TRBV13-1 and TRBJ2-3; 10 positions agree with TRBD2. Trimming cost V 4 bases and J 2 bases; bases outside gene matches: 4. The CDR3 runs to 15 residues. Germline V lookup: CDR1 NSHNY, CDR2 SYGAGN. The CDR3 loop is CASSLGGRSAETLYF. Partial CDR3 DNA: TGTGCCAGCAGTCTGGGGGGGCGCTCTGCAGAA.

Points on this clone: The germline and genes are mouse ones. The read falls 4 residues short of the CDR3 end, and the missing part is taken from the germline J gene. The chain recombines TRBV14 with TRBJ1-1, with D tentatively TRBD1 (6 bases). The CDR3 runs to 13 residues. Germline loops: CDR1 SGHDT, CDR2 FRDEAV. The CDR3 protein is CASSFNRETEVFF. CDR3 DNA, as far as it was read: TGTGCCAGCAGTTTCAACAGGGAGACA. The complete variable domain, with remaining parts taken from reference TRBV14 and TRBJ1-1, reads EAGVTQSPRYAVLQEGQAVSFWCDPISGHDTLYWYQQPRDQGPQLLVYFRDEAVIDNSQLPSDRFSAVRPKGTNSTLKIQSAKQGDTATYLCASSFNRETEVFFGKGTRLTVV.

Comments on this clone: The protein in this entry is translated from the DNA; at residue 10 it differs from the protein listed in TCRdb. The gene symbols are mouse symbols. The read ends 3 residues shy of where the CDR3 ends; the end is completed using the germline J gene. The V gene is TRBV19, the J gene TRBJ1-3; D might be TRBD1 (6 bases). Germline V CDR1 and CDR2: FNHDT, SITEND (reference sequence). This CDR3 region has 13 residues. V was pared by 5 bases and J by 4 bases, with 10 bases between. The CDR3 sequence is CASSNRVGNTLYF. CDR3 DNA (partial): TGTGCCAGCAGCAACAGGGTCGGAAATACG.

This clone was found a few times. Genes and germline come from the mouse. Sequencing ends 4 residues short of the CDR3 end; the germline J gene provides the rest. This rearrangement joins TRBV17 to TRBJ2-7, with 9 bases matching TRBD2. CDR3 size: 14 residues. CDR1 is MNHDT and CDR2 is YYDKIL in the germline V gene. The trim removed 3 bases at V and 3 bases at J, leaving 3 bases unmatched. The sequenced part of the CDR3 DNA is TGTGCTAGCAGTAGTGCTGGGGGGGTCTAT. Its protein is CASSSAGGVY. From start to end, the CDR3 is CASSSAGGVYEQYF.

Details on this clone: The genes are named according to mouse. The read falls 4 residues short of the CDR3 end, and the missing part is taken from the germline J gene. The chain carries TRBV1 and TRBJ1-1; the match to TRBD1 covers 10 bases. The CDR3 runs 16 residues. Germline V gene data show CDR1 as NSQYPW and CDR2 as LRSPGD (reference sequence). Germline trimming cut 1 base from V and 1 base from J; bases unmatched to any gene: 3. The sequenced CDR3 bases are TGCACCTGCAGTGCAGTTCGGGACAGGGGAAACACA. Its protein product is CTCSAVRDRGNT. The whole CDR3 region reads CTCSAVRDRGNTEVFF.

Of note for this clone: Mouse gene names and germline throughout. The read comes to an end 4 residues before the CDR3 does, leaving the germline J gene to fill in the end. The chain recombines TRBV1 with TRBJ2-1; 9 nucleotides line up with TRBD1. V lost 5 bases and J lost 5; bases outside the gene matches: 4. The CDR3 extends over 14 amino acids. The germline gives CDR1 NSQYPW, CDR2 LRSPGD (reference sequence). The CDR3 loop is CTCSLRQGDAEQFF. Partial CDR3 DNA: TGCACCTGCAGTCTCCGACAGGGGGATGCT.

To note about this clone: The gene names given are mouse names. The read ends 4 residues shy of where the CDR3 ends; the end is completed using the germline J gene. V usage is TRBV31 and J usage is TRBJ2-1; the match to TRBD2 covers 11 bases. Germline CDR1 is GKSSPN and CDR2 is SITVG. The CDR3 loop spans 17 amino acids. V was clipped by 2 bases and J by 3 bases; unmatched bases: 9. The CDR3 loop is CAWSFTSGLGAYAEQFF. CDR3 DNA, as far as it was read: TGTGCCTGGAGTTTCACCTCGGGACTGGGGGCCTATGCT.